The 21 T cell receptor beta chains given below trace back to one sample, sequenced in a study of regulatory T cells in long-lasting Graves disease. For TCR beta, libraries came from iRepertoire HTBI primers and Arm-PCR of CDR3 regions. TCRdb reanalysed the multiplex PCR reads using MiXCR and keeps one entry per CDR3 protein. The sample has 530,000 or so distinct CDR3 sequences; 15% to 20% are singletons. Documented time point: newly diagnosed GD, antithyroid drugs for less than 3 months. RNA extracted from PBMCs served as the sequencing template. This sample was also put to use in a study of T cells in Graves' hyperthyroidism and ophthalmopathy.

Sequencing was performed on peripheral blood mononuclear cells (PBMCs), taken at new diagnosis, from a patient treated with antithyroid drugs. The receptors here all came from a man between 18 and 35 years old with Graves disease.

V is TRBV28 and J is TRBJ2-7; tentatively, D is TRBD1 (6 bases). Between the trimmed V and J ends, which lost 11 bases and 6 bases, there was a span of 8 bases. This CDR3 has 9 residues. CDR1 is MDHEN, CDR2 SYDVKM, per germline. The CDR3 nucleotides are TGTGCCGTGGGGGCCGAGCAGTACTTC. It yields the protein CAVGAEQYF.

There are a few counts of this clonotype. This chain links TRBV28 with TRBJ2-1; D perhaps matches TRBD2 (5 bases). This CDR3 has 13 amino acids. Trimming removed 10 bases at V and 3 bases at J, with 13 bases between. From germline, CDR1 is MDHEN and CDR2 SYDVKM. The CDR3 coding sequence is TGTGCCACCAAGGGAGAAAACTACAATGAGCAGTTCTTC. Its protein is CATKGENYNEQFF.

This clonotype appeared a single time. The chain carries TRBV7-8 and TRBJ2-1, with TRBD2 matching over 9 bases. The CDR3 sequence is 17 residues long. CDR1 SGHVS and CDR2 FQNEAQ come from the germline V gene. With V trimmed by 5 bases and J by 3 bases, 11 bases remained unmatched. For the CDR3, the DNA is TGTGCCAGCAGCGGGGAGGCGGGAGGGTCTGGCTACAATGAGCAGTTCTTC. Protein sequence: CASSGEAGGSGYNEQFF.

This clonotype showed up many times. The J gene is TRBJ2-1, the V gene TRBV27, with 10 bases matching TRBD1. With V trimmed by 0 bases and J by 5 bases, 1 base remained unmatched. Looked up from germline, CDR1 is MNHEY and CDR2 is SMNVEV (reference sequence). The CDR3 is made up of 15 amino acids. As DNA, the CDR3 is TGTGCCAGCAGTTTATCAGGGACAGGGGACAATGAGCAGTTCTTC. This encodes CASSLSGTGDNEQFF.

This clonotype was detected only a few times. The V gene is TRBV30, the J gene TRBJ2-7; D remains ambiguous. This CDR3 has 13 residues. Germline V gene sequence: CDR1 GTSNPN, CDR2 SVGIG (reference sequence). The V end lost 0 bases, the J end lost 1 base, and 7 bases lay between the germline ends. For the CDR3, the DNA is TGTGCCTGGAGTGTACAACAGTCCTACGAGCAGTACTTC. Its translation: CAWSVQQSYEQYF.

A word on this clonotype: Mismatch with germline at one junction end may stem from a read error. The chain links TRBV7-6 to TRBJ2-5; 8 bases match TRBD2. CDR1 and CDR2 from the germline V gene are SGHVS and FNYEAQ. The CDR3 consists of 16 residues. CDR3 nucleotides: TGTGCCAGCAGTTTAGTTCCCATCGGGAGGGCAGAGACCCAGTACTTC. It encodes CASSLVPIGRAETQYF.

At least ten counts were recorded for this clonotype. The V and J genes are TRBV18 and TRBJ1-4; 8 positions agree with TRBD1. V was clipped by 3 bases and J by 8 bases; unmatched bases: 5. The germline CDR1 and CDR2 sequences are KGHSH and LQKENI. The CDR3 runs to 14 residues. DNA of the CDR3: TGTGCCAGCTCACCGAACGGACAGGGAGAAAAACTGTTTTTT. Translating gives CASSPNGQGEKLFF.

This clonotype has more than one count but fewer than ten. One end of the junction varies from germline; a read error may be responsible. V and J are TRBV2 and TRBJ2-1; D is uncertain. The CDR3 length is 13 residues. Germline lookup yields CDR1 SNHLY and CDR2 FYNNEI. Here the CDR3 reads CAGSERSALLFRF. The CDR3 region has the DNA TGTGCCGGCAGTGAAAGATCTGCACTTCTTTTTCGCTTC.

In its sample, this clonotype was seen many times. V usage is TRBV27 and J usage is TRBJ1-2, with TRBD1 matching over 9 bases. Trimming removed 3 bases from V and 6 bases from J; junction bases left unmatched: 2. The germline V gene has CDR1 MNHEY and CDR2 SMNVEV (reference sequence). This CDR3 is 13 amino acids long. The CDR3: CASSFRTGDGYTF. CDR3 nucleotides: TGTGCCAGCAGTTTCAGGACAGGGGATGGCTACACCTTC.

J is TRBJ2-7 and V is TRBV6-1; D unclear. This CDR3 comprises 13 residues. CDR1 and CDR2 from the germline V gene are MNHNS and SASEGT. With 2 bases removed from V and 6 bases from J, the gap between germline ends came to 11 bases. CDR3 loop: CASSENPVGEQYF. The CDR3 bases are TGTGCCAGCAGTGAAAACCCGGTGGGCGAGCAGTACTTC.

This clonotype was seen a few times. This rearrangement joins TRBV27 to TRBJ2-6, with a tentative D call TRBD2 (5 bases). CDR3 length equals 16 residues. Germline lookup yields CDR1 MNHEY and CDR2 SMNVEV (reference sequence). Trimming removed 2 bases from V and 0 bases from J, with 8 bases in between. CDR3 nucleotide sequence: TGTGCCAGCAGTTTAGGTGCGGGCTCTGGGGCCAACGTCCTGACTTTC. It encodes CASSLGAGSGANVLTF.

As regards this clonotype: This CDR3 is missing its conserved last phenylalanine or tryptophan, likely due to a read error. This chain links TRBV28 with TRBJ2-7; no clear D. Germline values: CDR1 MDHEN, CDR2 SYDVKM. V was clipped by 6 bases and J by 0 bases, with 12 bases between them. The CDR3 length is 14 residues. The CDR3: CASRPSSISYEQYL. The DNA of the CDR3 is TGTGCCAGCAGGCCCAGCTCAATCTCCTACGAGCAGTACCTC.

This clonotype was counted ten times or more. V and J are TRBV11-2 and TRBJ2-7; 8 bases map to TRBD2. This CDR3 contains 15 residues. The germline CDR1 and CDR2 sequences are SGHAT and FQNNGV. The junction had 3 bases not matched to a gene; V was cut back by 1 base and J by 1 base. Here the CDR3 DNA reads TGTGCCAGCAGCTTAGGACTAGCGTTTTCCTACGAGCAGTACTTC. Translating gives CASSLGLAFSYEQYF.

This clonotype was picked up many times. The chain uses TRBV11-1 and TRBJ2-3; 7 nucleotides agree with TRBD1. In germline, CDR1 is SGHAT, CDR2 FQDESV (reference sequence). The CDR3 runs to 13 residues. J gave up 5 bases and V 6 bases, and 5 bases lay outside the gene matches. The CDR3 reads CASRRTGGDTQYF. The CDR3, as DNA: TGTGCCAGCAGACGGACAGGTGGAGATACGCAGTATTTT.

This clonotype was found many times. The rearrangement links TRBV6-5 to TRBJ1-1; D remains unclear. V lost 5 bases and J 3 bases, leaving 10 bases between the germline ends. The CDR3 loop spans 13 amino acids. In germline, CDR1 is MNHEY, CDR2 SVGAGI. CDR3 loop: CASSHLGDTEAFF. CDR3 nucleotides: TGTGCCAGCAGTCACTTAGGTGACACTGAAGCTTTCTTT.

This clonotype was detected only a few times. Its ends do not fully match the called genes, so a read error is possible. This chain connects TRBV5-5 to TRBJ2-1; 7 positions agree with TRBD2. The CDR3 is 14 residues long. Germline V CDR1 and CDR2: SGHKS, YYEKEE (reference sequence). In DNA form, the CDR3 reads TGTGCCAGCAGCTTGGCGGCGGGAGTGTCTGGCTCGGACTTC. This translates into CASSLAAGVSGSDF.

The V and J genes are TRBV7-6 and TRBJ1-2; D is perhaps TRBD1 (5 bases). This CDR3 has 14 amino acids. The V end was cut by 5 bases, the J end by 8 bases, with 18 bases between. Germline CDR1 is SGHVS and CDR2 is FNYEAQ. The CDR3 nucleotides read TGTGCCAGCAGCGCTACGGGGACCACTAGGGGCTACACCTTC. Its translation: CASSATGTTRGYTF.

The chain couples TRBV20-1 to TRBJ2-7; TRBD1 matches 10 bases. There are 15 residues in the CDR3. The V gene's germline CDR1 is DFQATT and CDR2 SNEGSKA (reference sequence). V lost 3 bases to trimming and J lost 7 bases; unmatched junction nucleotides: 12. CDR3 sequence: CSASQATGGLREQYF. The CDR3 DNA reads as TGCAGTGCTAGTCAGGCGACAGGGGGCCTCAGGGAGCAGTACTTC.

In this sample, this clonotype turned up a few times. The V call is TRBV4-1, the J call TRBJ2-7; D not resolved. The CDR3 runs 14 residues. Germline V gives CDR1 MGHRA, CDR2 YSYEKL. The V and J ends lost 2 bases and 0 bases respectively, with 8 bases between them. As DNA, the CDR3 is TGCGCCAGCAGCCAACCGTTTTCCTCCTACGAGCAGTACTTC. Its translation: CASSQPFSSYEQYF.

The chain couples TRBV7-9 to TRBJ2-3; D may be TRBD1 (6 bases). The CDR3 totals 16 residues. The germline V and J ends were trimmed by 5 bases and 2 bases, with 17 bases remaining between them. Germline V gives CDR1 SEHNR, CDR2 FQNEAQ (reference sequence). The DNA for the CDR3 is TGTGCCAGCAGCGTAGATCCCCACAGGGCCACAGATACGCAGTATTTT. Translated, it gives CASSVDPHRATDTQYF.

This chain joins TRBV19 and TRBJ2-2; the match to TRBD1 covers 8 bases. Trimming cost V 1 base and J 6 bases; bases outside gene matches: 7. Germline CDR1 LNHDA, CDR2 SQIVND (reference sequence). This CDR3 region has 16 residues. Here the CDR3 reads CASSIGGQGSAGELFF. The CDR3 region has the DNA TGTGCCAGTAGTATAGGCGGACAGGGATCGGCCGGGGAGCTGTTTTTT. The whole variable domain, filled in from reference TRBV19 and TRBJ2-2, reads DGGITQSPKYLFRKEGQNVTLSCEQNLNHDAMYWYRQDPGQGLRLIYYSQIVNDFQKGDIAEGYSVSREKKESFPLTVTSAQKNPTAFYLCASSIGGQGSAGELFFGEGSRLTVL.